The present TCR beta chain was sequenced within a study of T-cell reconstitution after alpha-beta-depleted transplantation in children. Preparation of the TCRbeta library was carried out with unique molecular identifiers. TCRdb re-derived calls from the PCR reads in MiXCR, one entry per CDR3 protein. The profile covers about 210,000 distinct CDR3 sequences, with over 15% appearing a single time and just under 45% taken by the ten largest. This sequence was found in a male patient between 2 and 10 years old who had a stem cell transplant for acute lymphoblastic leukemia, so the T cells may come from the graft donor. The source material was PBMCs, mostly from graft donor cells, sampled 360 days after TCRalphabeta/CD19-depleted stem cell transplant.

The CDR3 loop reads CASSPGLAGGLSTDTQYF. CDR3 nucleotide sequence: TGTGCCAGCAGCCCAGGACTAGCGGGGGGCTTAAGCACAGATACGCAGTATTTT. This chain joins TRBV7-8 and TRBJ2-3; 14 positions agree with TRBD2. V dropped 5 bases and J dropped 0; count of bases not matched to a gene: 7. Per germline, CDR1 SGHVS and CDR2 FQNEAQ. The CDR3 consists of 18 residues.